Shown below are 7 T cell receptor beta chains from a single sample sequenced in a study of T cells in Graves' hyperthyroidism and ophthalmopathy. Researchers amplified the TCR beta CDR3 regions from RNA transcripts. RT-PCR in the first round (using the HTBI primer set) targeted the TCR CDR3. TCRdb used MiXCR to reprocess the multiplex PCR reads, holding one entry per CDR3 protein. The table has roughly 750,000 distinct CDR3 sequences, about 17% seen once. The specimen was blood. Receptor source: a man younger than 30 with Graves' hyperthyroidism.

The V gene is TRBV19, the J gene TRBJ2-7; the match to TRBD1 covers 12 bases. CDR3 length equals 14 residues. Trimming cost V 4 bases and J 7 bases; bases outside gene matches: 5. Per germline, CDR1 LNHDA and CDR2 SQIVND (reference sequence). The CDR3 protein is CASSRGQGAIEQYF. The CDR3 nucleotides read TGTGCCAGTAGTAGGGGACAGGGGGCAATTGAGCAGTACTTC.

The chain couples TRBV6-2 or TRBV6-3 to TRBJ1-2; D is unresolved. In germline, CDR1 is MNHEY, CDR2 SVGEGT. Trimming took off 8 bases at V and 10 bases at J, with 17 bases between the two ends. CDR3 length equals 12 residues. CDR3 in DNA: TGTGCCAGCCTCTTCGCCCCGCGGGACTACACCTTC. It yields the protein CASLFAPRDYTF.

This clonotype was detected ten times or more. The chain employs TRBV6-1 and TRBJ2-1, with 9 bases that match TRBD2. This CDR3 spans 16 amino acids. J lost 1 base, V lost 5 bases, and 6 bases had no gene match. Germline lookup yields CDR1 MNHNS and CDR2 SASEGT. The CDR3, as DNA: TGTGCCAGCAGTCTAACTAGCGGGCCTTCCTACAATGAGCAGTTCTTC. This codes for CASSLTSGPSYNEQFF.

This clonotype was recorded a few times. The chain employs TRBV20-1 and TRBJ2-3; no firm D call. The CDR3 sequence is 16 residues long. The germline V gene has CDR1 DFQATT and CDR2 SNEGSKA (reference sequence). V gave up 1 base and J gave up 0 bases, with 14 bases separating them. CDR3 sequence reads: CSARVPTAQSTDTQYF. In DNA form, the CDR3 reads TGCAGTGCTAGAGTCCCTACAGCCCAGAGCACAGATACGCAGTATTTT.

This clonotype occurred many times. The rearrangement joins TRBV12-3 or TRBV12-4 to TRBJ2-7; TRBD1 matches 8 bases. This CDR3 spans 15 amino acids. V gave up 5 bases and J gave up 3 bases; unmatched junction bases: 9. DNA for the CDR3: TGTGCCAGCAGTCCCCGGACAGGGAGGAGCTACGAGCAGTACTTC. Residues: CASSPRTGRSYEQYF.

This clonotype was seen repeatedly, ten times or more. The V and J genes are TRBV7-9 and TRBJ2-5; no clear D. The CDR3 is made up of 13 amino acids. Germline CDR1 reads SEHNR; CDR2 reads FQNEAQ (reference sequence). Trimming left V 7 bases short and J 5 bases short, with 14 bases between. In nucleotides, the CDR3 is TGTGCCAGCACCAAAATGGTCGGCGAGACCCAGTACTTC. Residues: CASTKMVGETQYF. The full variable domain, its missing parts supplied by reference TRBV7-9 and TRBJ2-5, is DTGVSQNPRHKITKRGQNVTFRCDPISEHNRLYWYRQTLGQGPEFLTYFQNEAQLEKSRLLSDRFSAERPKGSFSTLEIQRTEQGDSAMYLCASTKMVGETQYFGPGTRLLVL.

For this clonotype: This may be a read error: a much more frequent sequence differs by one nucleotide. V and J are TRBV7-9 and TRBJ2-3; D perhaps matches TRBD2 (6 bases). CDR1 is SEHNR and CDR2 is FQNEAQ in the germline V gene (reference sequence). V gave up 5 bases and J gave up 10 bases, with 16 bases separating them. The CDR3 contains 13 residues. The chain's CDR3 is CASSLRDSRPQYF. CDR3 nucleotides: TGTGCCAGCAGCCTACGGGACTCCAGGCCGCAGTATTTT. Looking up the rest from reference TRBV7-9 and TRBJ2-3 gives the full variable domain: DTGVSQNPRHKITKRGQNVTFRCDPISEHNRLYWYRQTLGQGPEFLTYFQNEAQLEKSRLLSDRFSAERPKGSFSTLEIQRTEQGDSAMYLCASSLRDSRPQYFGPGTRLTVL.